This entry lists 15 T cell receptor beta chains sequenced from one sample in a study of blood T cells in healthy people across ages. With a J-beta primer mix and a sample-barcoded 5' primer, a second PCR ran 7 to 11 cycles. Each CDR3 protein gets one entry after TCRdb re-called the 5' RACE reads with MiXCR. Of 700,000 to 850,000 distinct CDR3 sequences in the sample, under 40% were seen once. The sequencing input was blood. These TCRs come from a man aged 18 to 29 in good health.

This chain connects TRBV7-9 to TRBJ2-5; 8 bases map to TRBD1. Germline V gene data show CDR1 as SEHNR and CDR2 as FQNEAQ (reference sequence). The V gene end was trimmed by 5 bases and the J gene end by 11 bases; junction bases not matched to a gene: 13. This CDR3 has 14 amino acids. In DNA form, the CDR3 reads TGTGCCAGCAGCCCCATATGGACAGGGAATGAGCAGTACTTC. The encoded protein is CASSPIWTGNEQYF.

This clonotype was counted between two and nine times. This rearrangement joins TRBV5-6 to TRBJ1-4; a possible D gene is TRBD1 (5 bases). Trimming cost V 4 bases and J 5 bases, with 12 bases left between them. CDR1 is SGHDT, CDR2 YYEEEE, per germline. The CDR3 is 14 amino acids. CDR3 loop: CASSAGTTNEKLFF. CDR3 sequence (DNA): TGTGCCAGCAGCGCCGGGACGACGAATGAAAAACTGTTTTTT. The whole variable domain, remainder taken from reference TRBV5-6 and TRBJ1-4, is DAGVTQSPTHLIKTRGQQVTLRCSPKSGHDTVSWYQQALGQGPQFIFQYYEEEERQRGNFPDRFSGHQFPNYSSELNVNALLLGDSALYLCASSAGTTNEKLFFGSGTQLSVL.

The V and J genes are TRBV27 and TRBJ2-7; 8 bases are shared with TRBD2. V lost 5 bases, J lost 6 bases, and 15 bases stayed unmatched. This CDR3 comprises 16 residues. Germline assignment: CDR1 MNHEY and CDR2 SMNVEV (reference sequence). The CDR3 nucleotides are TGTGCCAGCAGTCCCACTTGGGGTAGCGGGATGGGCGAGCAGTACTTC. Residues: CASSPTWGSGMGEQYF.

The rearrangement joins TRBV7-3 to TRBJ2-5, with D maybe TRBD2 (5 bases). Trimming removed 5 bases at V and 4 bases at J, with 17 bases between. Germline V gives CDR1 SGHTA, CDR2 FQGTGA. The CDR3 length is 15 residues. The CDR3 sequence: CASSLRGSWRETQYF. The CDR3 DNA reads TGTGCCAGCAGCCTCCGAGGGAGCTGGAGAGAGACCCAGTACTTC.

This clonotype was seen a handful of times. A much larger clone lies a single base off, so this may be a read error. This chain joins TRBV6-2 or TRBV6-3 and TRBJ2-3; D might be TRBD2 (5 bases). The ends were cut back, 6 bases at V and 4 bases at J, with 8 bases in the middle. Germline CDR1 is MNHEY and CDR2 is SVGEGT. The CDR3 consists of 12 residues. The CDR3, as DNA: TGTGCCAGCAGGTACGGGGCAGATACGCAGTATTTT. As protein: CASRYGADTQYF.

This clonotype turned up a few times. The chain joins TRBV12-3 or TRBV12-4 to TRBJ2-7; 7 bases map to TRBD1. J lost 3 bases, V lost 3 bases, and 8 bases had no gene match. This CDR3 spans 15 amino acids. The CDR3 region is CASSLSQGDRYEQYF. CDR3 bases: TGTGCCAGCAGTTTGTCTCAGGGGGACCGCTACGAGCAGTACTTC.

The chain uses TRBV29-1 and TRBJ2-1; TRBD2 matches at 7 bases. V lost 0 bases to trimming and J lost 4 bases; unmatched junction nucleotides: 9. This CDR3 is 16 amino acids long. CDR1 is SQVTM, CDR2 ANQGSEA, per germline. The CDR3 loop reads CSVEDRVGRGYNEQFF. The CDR3 DNA is TGCAGCGTTGAAGATCGGGTGGGGCGGGGGTACAATGAGCAGTTCTTC.

A few counts support this clonotype. V is TRBV29-1 and J is TRBJ1-3; D remains ambiguous. The germline V gene encodes CDR1 SQVTM and CDR2 ANQGSEA. Trimming removed 2 bases from V and 0 bases from J, with 11 bases in between. This CDR3 comprises 15 residues. The CDR3 here is CSVESFSDSGNTIYF. DNA of the CDR3: TGCAGCGTTGAATCTTTCTCCGACTCTGGAAACACCATATATTTT.

The chain recombines TRBV20-1 with TRBJ1-2; TRBD1 aligns across 9 bases. J lost 2 bases, V lost 0 bases, and 7 bases had no gene match. The CDR3 loop spans 16 amino acids. Germline V gene sequence: CDR1 DFQATT, CDR2 SNEGSKA (reference sequence). CDR3 in DNA: TGCAGTGCTAGAGACGGAGTTGGACAGGGGAACTATGGCTACACCTTC. Residues: CSARDGVGQGNYGYTF.

The rearrangement links TRBV29-1 to TRBJ2-3; 9 nucleotides align to TRBD1. Germline V gene data show CDR1 as SQVTM and CDR2 as ANQGSEA. The V gene end was trimmed by 5 bases and the J gene end by 7 bases; junction bases not matched to a gene: 7. The CDR3 is 13 amino acids. The CDR3 loop reads CSVQQGASNTQYF. CDR3 sequence (DNA): TGCAGCGTTCAACAGGGGGCATCGAATACGCAGTATTTT.

The chain is built from TRBV6-2 or TRBV6-3 and TRBJ1-2, with 7 bases lining up with TRBD1. The CDR3 extends over 12 amino acids. The trim removed 6 bases at V and 10 bases at J, leaving 8 bases unmatched. Germline lookup yields CDR1 MNHEY and CDR2 SVGEGT. The CDR3 reads CASRTGLNDYTF. CDR3 bases: TGTGCCAGCAGGACAGGGCTGAATGACTACACCTTC.

On this clonotype: A read error may be the cause here, since a much bigger clone is one base away. This rearrangement joins TRBV5-1 to TRBJ2-5, with 7 nucleotides matching TRBD1. This CDR3 spans 15 amino acids. Germline V gives CDR1 SGHRS, CDR2 YFSETQ. With V trimmed by 1 base and J by 2 bases, 5 bases remained unmatched. DNA for the CDR3: TGCGCCAGCAGCTTGCAGTCGGGACAGCAAGAGACCCAGTACTTC. It specifies CASSLQSGQQETQYF.

In the case of this clonotype: A read error may account for a junction end that differs from germline. The chain uses TRBV6-2 or TRBV6-3 and TRBJ2-7; D remains unclear. There are 12 residues in the CDR3. Germline values: CDR1 MNHEY, CDR2 SVGEGT. CDR3 DNA sequence: TGTGCCAGCAGTTACTCGAGCTACCAGCAGTACTTC. As protein: CASSYSSYQQYF.

This clonotype was seen at least ten times. The CDR3 region has the DNA TGTGCCAGCAGTTACGGGGGTAACAATGAGCAGTTCTTC. Protein product: CASSYGGNNEQFF. The J gene is TRBJ2-1, the V gene TRBV6-5; either TRBD1 or TRBD2 may supply D (5 bases each). With 2 bases removed from V and 5 bases from J, the gap between germline ends came to 7 bases. This CDR3 contains 13 residues. Looked up from germline, CDR1 is MNHEY and CDR2 is SVGAGI.

The chain uses TRBV7-9 and TRBJ2-1; perhaps TRBD1 as D (6 bases). From germline, CDR1 is SEHNR and CDR2 FQNEAQ (reference sequence). The CDR3 totals 14 residues. The V end lost 5 bases, the J end lost 4 bases, and 12 bases lay between the germline ends. The CDR3 reads CASSPPDRYNEQFF. CDR3 bases: TGTGCCAGCAGCCCCCCTGACAGGTACAATGAGCAGTTCTTC. The entire variable domain, with the rest obtained from reference TRBV7-9 and TRBJ2-1, is as follows: DTGVSQNPRHKITKRGQNVTFRCDPISEHNRLYWYRQTLGQGPEFLTYFQNEAQLEKSRLLSDRFSAERPKGSFSTLEIQRTEQGDSAMYLCASSPPDRYNEQFFGPGTRLTVL.